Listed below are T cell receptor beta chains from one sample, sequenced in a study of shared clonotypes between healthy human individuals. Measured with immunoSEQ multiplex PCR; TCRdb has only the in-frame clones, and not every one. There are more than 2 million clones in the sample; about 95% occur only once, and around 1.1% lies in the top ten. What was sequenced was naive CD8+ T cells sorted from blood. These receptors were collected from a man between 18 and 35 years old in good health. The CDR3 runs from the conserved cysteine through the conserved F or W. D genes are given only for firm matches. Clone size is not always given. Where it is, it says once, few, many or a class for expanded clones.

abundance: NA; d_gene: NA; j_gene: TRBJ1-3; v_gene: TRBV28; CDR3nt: TGTGCCAGCAGGTCGAGACAGGCACCTACTGGAAACACCATATATTTT; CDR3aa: CASRSRQAPTGNTIYF
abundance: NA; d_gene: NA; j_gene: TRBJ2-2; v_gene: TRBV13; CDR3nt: TGTGCCAGCAGCTCAAACCTAGATCTTGGCACCGGGGAGCTGTTTTTT; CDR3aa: CASSSNLDLGTGELFF
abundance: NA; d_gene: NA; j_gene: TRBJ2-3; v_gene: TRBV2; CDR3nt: TGTGCCAGCGAGGGGGAAAGCACAGATACGCAGTATTTT; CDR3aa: CASEGESTDTQYF
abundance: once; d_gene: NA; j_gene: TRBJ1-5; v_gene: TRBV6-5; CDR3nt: TGTGCCAGCCGGACAGTGGGGACGCCCCAGCATTTT; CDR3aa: CASRTVGTPQHF
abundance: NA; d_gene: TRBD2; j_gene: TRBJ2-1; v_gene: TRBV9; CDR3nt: TGTGCCAGCAGCGTGACGGGGGGCAATGAGCAGTTCTTC; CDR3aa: CASSVTGGNEQFF
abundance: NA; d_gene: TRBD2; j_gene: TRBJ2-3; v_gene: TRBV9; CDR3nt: TGTGCCAGCAGCGTAGGCGGGGGGTCAGATACGCAGTATTTT; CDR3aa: CASSVGGGSDTQYF
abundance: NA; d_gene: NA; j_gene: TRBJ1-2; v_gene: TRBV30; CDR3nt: TGTGCCTGGATTCAGGGCTATGGCTACACCTTC; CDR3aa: CAWIQGYGYTF
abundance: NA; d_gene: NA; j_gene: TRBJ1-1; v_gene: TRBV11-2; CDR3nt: TGTGCCAGCAGCTTAGATTTAGGGTCCAAGACTGAAGCTTTCTTT; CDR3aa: CASSLDLGSKTEAFF
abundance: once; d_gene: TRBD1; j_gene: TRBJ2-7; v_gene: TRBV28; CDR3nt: TGTGCCAGCAGTCTTTCCCGGGACAGCTCCTACGAGCAGTACTTC; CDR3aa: CASSLSRDSSYEQYF
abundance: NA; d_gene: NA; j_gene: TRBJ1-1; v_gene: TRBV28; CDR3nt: TGTGCCAGCAGTTTAAGGCCGGAGGGGGCTGAAGCTTTCTTT; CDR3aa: CASSLRPEGAEAFF
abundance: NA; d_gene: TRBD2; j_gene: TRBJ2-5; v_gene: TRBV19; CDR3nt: TGTGCCAGTAGTATAGATCGCCGGGAGGCCAGGGAGACCCAGTACTTC; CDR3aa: CASSIDRREARETQYF
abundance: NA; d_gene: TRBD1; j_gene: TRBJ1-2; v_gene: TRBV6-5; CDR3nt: TGTGCCAGCAGTGCGGGACAGGGGTTTTTGAGCTACACCTTC; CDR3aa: CASSAGQGFLSYTF
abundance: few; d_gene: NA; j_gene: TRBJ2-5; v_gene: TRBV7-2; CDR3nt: TGTGCCAGCAGCTTAGACGGGGAGGAGACCCAGTACTTC; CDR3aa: CASSLDGEETQYF
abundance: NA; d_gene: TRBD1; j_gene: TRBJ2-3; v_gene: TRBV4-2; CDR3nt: TGTGCCAGCAGCCAACGACAGGGGAGCACAGATACGCAGTATTTT; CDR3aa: CASSQRQGSTDTQYF
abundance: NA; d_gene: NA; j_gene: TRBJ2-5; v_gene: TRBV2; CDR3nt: TGTGCCAGCAGTTTACTAGGCTTAGGGGAGACCCAGTACTTC; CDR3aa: CASSLLGLGETQYF
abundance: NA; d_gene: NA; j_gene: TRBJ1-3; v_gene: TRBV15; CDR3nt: TGTGCCACCGGGACTTTCGCTGGAAACACCATATATTTT; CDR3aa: CATGTFAGNTIYF
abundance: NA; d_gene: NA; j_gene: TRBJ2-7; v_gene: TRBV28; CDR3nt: TGTGCCAGCAGTTTGATCGGGGAAATGGACTACGAGCAGTACTTC; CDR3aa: CASSLIGEMDYEQYF
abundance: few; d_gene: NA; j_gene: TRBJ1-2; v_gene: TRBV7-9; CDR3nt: TGTGCCAGCAGCCCTGGGGGGCATGGCTACACCTTC; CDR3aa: CASSPGGHGYTF
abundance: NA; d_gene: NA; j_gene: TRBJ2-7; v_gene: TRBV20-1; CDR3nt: TGCAGTGCTAGACAGGACTACGAGCAGTACTTC; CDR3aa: CSARQDYEQYF
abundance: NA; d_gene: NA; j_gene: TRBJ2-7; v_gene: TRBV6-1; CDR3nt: TGTGCCAGCAGACACGACCTTTACGAGCAGTACTTC; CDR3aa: CASRHDLYEQYF
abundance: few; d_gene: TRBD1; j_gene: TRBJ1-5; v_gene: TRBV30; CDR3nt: TGTGCCTGGAGAGGACAGGCCAATCAGCCCCAGCATTTT; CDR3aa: CAWRGQANQPQHF
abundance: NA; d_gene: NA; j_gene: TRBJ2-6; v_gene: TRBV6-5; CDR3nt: TGTGCCAGCAGTTACCTCCCGGTAGGGGCCAACGTCCTGACTTTC; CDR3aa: CASSYLPVGANVLTF
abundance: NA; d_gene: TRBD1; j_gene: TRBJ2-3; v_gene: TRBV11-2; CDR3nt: TGTGCCAGCAGCTTAGATCCAGGGACAGTGCCGGCGCAGTATTTT; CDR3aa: CASSLDPGTVPAQYF
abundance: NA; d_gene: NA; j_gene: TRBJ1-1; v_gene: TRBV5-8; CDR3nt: TGTGCCAGCAGCTTGAAGTCAGGCAACACTGAAGCTTTCTTT; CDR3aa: CASSLKSGNTEAFF
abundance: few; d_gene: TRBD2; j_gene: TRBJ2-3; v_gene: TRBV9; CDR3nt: TGTGCCAGCAGCGTATCGCTAGCGGGAGGGGATACGCAGTATTTT; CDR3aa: CASSVSLAGGDTQYF
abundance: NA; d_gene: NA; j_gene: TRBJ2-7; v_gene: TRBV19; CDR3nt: TGTGCCAGTAGTATAGCAACGAGTTCCTACGAGCAGTACTTC; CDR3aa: CASSIATSSYEQYF
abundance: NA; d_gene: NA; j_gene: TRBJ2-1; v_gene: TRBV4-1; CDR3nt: TGCGCCAGCAGCCAAGAAGGCGGTGAGCAGTTCTTC; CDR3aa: CASSQEGGEQFF
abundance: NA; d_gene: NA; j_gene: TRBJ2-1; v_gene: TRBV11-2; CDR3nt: TGTGCCAGCAGCTTAGTTCGGTTCGAGCAGTTCTTC; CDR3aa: CASSLVRFEQFF
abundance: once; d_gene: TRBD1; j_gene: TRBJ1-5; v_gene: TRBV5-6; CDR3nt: TGTGCCAGCAGCCCCCGGGACAGGTTTGGCAATCAGCCCCAGCATTTT; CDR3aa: CASSPRDRFGNQPQHF
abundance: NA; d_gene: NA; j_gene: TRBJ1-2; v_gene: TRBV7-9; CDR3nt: TGTGCCAGCAGCTCTCCGGGGGATGGCTACACCTTC; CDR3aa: CASSSPGDGYTF
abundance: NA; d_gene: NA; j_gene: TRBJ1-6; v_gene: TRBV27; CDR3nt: TGTGCCAGCGGTTGGGGGGGTGGCTATAATTCACCCCTCCACTTT; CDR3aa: CASGWGGGYNSPLHF
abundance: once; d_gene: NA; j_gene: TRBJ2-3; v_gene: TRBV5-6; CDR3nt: TGTGCCAGCAGCCGGCACACAGATACGCAGTATTTT; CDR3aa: CASSRHTDTQYF
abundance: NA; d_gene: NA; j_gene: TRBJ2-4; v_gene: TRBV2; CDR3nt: TGTGCCAGCAGTGAAGCGGCGGGCTGGGGCAAAAACATTCAGTACTTC; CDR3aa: CASSEAAGWGKNIQYF
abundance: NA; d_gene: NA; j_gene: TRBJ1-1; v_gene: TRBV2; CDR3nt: TGTGCCAGCAGTGAAGAGGTTGGACAGTCGGACACTGAAGCTTTCTTT; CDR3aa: CASSEEVGQSDTEAFF
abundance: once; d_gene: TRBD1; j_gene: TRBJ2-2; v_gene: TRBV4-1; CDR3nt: TGCGCCAGCAGCCCCAGGACAGGGGGAGACACCGGGGAGCTGTTTTTT; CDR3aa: CASSPRTGGDTGELFF
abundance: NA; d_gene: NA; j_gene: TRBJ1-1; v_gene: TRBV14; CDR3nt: TGTGCCAGCAGCCAAGAGTCGGGTCCCGAAGCTTTCTTT; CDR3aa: CASSQESGPEAFF
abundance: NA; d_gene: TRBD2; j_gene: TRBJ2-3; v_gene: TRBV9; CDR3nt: TGTGCCAGCAACATCGGACTAGCGGGGGGGTCTAGCACAGATACGCAGTATTTT; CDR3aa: CASNIGLAGGSSTDTQYF
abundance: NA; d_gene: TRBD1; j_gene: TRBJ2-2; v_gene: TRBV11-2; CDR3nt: TGTGCCAGCACCCATACAGGGGAAAGCACCGGGGAGCTGTTTTTT; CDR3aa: CASTHTGESTGELFF
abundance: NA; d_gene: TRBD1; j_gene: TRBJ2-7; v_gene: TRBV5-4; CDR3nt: TGTGCCAGCAGTGTCGGGACAGGACACTACGAGCAGTACTTC; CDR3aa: CASSVGTGHYEQYF
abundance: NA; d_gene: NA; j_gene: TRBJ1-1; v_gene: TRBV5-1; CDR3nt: TGCGCCAGCAGCTCTAGAGGTTCAGGGCCAGAGGACACTGAAGCTTTCTTT; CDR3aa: CASSSRGSGPEDTEAFF
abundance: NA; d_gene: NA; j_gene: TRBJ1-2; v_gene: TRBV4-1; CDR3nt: TGCGCCAGCAGCCAAGATTCATCGGGGCCCTATGGCTACACCTTC; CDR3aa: CASSQDSSGPYGYTF
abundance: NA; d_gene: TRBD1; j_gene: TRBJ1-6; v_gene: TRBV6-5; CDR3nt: TGTGCCAGCAGTTACGCCGGGACAGGGGGCGTCTCACCCCTCCACTTT; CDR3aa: CASSYAGTGGVSPLHF
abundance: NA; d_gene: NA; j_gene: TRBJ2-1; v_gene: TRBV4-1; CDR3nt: TGCGCCAGCAGCCCAAACCCCGATACAGTAATTTCCTACAATGAGCAGTTCTTC; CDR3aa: CASSPNPDTVISYNEQFF
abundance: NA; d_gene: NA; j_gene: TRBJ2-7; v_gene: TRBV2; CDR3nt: TGTGCCAGCAGCGCCCACTTGGACGAGCAGTACTTC; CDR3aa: CASSAHLDEQYF
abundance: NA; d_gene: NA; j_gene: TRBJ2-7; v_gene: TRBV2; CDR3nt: TGTGCCTCCGGGGCGGGGAACACCTACGAGCAGTACTTC; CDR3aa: CASGAGNTYEQYF
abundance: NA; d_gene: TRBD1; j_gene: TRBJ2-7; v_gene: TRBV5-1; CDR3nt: TGCGCCAGCAGCAGAGGGACAGACTCCTACGAGCAGTACTTC; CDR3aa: CASSRGTDSYEQYF
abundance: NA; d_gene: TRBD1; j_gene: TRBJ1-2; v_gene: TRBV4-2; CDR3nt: TGTGCCAGCAGCCAAGATATACAGGGGGATTTATATGGCTACACCTTC; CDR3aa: CASSQDIQGDLYGYTF
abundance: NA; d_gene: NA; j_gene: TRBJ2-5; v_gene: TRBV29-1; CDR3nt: TGCAGCGTTGAAGATATAGTCGGGTTTCGGGAGACCCAGTACTTC; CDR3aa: CSVEDIVGFRETQYF
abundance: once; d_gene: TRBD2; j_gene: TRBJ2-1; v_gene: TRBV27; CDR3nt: TGTGCCAGCAGTTTATCGACCCTAGCGGCCAATGAGCAGTTCTTC; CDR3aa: CASSLSTLAANEQFF
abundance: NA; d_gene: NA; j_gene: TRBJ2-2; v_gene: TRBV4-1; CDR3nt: TGCGCCAGCAGCCAAGTTACAGCTACCGGGGAGCTGTTTTTT; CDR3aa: CASSQVTATGELFF
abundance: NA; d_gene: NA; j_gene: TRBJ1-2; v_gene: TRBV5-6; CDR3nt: TGTGCCAGCAGCTTTCTGGTACCTTTTTTTCGTGGCTTTATCTATGGCTACACCTTC; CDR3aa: CASSFLVPFFRGFIYGYTF
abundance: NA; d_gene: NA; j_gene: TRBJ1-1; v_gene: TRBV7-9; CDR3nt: TGTGCCAGCAGCCTACTCGAGGGAGAGGGCACTGAAGCTTTCTTT; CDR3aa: CASSLLEGEGTEAFF
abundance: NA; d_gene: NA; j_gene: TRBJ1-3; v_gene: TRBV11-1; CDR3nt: TGTGCCAGCAGCTTAACCCTGGAGGGCTACTCTGGAAACACCATATATTTT; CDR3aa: CASSLTLEGYSGNTIYF